Here is one T cell receptor (beta chain) with its context. The CDR3 sequence is 17 residues long. Trimming removed 3 bases from V and 5 bases from J; junction bases left unmatched: 8. CDR1 is SGDLS, CDR2 YYNGEE, per germline. The sample comes from a study of cytotoxic CD8 clonotypes in ibrutinib-treated CLL. Study-wide background: After treatment lasting a median 12 months, range 6 to 36, response samples were collected.

Only in-frame clones appear in the TCRdb table, and some are missing; sequencing was by immunoSEQ multiplex PCR. Found here are some 290,000 clones, more than 65% of them singletons; the top ten hold about 6.7%. Material: PBMCs, obtained before ibrutinib treatment. The sequence was obtained from a human donor with chronic lymphocytic leukemia. V is TRBV9 and J is TRBJ2-3; TRBD2 matches 14 bases. CDR3 bases: TGTGCCAGCAGCGCCGGAGGGACTAGCGGGAGAAAAGATACGCAGTATTTT. Translating gives CASSAGGTSGRKDTQYF.